This entry describes one TCR beta chain. No antigen is known for it. Clinicians in the United States treated all participants with HIV. The content of samples before DNA extraction was about 0.9-11 million cryopreserved PBMC. The germline V and J ends were trimmed by 4 bases and 1 base, with 11 bases remaining between them. From germline, CDR1 is SGDLS and CDR2 YYNGEE. The CDR3 totals 14 residues. Assay version v3.0 of immunoSEQ was used, and it was run at survey level. Profiled with immunoSEQ multiplex PCR; TCRdb holds only in-frame clones, not every one. Counted here are tens of thousands of clones, 90% to 95% occurring once; the ten biggest clones make up 4.2%. The sample originates from a study of long-term antiretroviral therapy in people with HIV. Notes on the study in general: Adherence to ART, viral resistance and therapy changes lacked any data. Diversity went up after ART and still fell short of transplant donor controls.

Sequenced material: unsorted PBMCs, taken 3.1 years after starting antiretroviral therapy. The chain joins TRBV9 to TRBJ1-1, with a possible D match to TRBD1 (5 bases). The sequence was collected from a young man with HIV. The CDR3: CASSPTERNTEAFF. In nucleotides, the CDR3 is TGTGCCAGCAGCCCGACAGAACGGAACACTGAAGCTTTCTTT. Full variable domain (remainder filled in from reference TRBV9 and TRBJ1-1): DSGVTQTPKHLITATGQRVTLRCSPRSGDLSVYWYQQSLDQGLQFLIQYYNGEERAKGNILERFSAQQFPDLHSELNLSSLELGDSALYFCASSPTERNTEAFFGQGTRLTVV.